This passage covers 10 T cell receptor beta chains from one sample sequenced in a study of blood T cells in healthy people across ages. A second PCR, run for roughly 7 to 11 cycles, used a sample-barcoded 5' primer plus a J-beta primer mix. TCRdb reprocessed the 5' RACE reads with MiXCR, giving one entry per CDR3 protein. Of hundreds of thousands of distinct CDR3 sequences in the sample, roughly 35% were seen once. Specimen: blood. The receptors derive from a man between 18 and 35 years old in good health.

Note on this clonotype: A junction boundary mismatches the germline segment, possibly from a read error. CDR3 loop: CASGLPGQGAQNERFF. CDR3 coding DNA: TGTGCTAGTGGTTTGCCGGGACAGGGGGCGCAAAATGAGCGGTTCTTC. The rearrangement links TRBV12-5 to TRBJ2-1; the match to TRBD1 covers 12 bases. The CDR3 totals 16 residues. CDR1 is LGHNT, CDR2 FRNRAP, per germline. Looking up the rest from reference TRBV12-5 and TRBJ2-1 gives the full variable domain: DARVTQTPRHKVTEMGQEVTMRCQPILGHNTVFWYRQTMMQGLELLAYFRNRAPLDDSGMPKDRFSAEMPDATLATLKIQPSEPRDSAVYFCASGLPGQGAQNERFFGPGTRLTVL.

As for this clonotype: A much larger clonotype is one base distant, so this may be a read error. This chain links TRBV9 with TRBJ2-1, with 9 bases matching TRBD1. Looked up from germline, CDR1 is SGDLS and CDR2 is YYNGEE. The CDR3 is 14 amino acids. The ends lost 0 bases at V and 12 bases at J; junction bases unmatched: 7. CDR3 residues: CASSVGQGEDGQFF. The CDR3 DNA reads TGTGCCAGCAGCGTAGGACAGGGGGAAGATGGGCAGTTCTTC.

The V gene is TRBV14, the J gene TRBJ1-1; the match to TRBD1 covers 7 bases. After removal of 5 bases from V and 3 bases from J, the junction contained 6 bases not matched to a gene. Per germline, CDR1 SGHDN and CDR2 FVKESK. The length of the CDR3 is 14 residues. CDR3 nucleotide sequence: TGTGCCAGCAGCAGAGCCAGGGGGGACACTGAAGCTTTCTTT. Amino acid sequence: CASSRARGDTEAFF.

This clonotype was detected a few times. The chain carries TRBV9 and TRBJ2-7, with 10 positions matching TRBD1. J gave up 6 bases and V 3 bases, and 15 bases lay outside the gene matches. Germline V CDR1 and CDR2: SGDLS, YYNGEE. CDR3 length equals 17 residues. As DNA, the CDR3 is TGTGCCAGCAGCGGGAACATTGGGACAGGGGTGTTCGTCGAGCAGTACTTC. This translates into CASSGNIGTGVFVEQYF.

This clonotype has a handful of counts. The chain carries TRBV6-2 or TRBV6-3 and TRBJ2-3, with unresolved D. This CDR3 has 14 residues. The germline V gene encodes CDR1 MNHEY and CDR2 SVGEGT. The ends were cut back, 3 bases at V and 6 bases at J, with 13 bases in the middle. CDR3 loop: CASSYRHNGDTQYF. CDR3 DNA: TGTGCCAGCAGTTATAGACACAATGGGGATACGCAGTATTTT.

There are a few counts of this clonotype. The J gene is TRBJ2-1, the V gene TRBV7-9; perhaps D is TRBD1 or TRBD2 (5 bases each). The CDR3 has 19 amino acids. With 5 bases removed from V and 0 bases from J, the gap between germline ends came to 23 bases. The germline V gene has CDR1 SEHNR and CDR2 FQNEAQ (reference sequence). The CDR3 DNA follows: TGTGCCAGCAGCGTCAACCCCGGGAAAAAGGGGAGCTCCTACAATGAGCAGTTCTTC. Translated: CASSVNPGKKGSSYNEQFF. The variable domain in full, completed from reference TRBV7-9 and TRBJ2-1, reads DTGVSQNPRHKITKRGQNVTFRCDPISEHNRLYWYRQTLGQGPEFLTYFQNEAQLEKSRLLSDRFSAERPKGSFSTLEIQRTEQGDSAMYLCASSVNPGKKGSSYNEQFFGPGTRLTVL.

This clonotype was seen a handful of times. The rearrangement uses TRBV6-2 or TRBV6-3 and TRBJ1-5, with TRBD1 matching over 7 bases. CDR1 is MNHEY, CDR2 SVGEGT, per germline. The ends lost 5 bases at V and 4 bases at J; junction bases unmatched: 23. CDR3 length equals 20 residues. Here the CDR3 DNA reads TGTGCCAGCAGTCAACGGAGATCAGGACAGGAGCTTTCCTTAAATCAGCCCCAGCATTTT. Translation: CASSQRRSGQELSLNQPQHF.

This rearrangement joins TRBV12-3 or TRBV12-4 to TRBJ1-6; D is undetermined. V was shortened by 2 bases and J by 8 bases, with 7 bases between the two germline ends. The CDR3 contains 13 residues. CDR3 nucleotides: TGTGCCAGCAGTTTATTAAGGGATTCACCCCTCCACTTT. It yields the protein CASSLLRDSPLHF.

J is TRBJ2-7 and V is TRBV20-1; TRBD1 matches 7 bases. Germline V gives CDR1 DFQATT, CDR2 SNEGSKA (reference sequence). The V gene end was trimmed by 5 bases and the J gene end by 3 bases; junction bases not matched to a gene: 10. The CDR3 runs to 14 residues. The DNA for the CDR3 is TGCAGTGCTCACAGACAGGGATGGATCTACGAGCAGTACTTC. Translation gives CSAHRQGWIYEQYF.

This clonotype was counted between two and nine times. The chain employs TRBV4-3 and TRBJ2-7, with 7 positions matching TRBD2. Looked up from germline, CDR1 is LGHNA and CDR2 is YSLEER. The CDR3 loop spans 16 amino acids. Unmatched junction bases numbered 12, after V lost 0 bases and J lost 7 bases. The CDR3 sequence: CASSQDTGGRYNEQYF. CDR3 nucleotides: TGCGCCAGCAGCCAAGATACGGGGGGACGTTACAATGAGCAGTACTTC.